This T cell receptor beta chain is from a study of multiple sclerosis patients with progressive multifocal leukoencephalopathy. Study outcomes and limitations: Clones expanded at PML were already present before and during natalizumab. The findings' link to JC virus versus immunocompromise remained uncertain. Lower normalized Shannon entropy suggested reduced TRB diversity in most PML patients.

V dropped 6 bases and J dropped 2; count of bases not matched to a gene: 3. Germline CDR1 reads MNHNY; CDR2 reads SVGAGI (reference sequence). The CDR3 is made up of 13 amino acids. Regarding time point: 12 to 13 months of natalizumab therapy. For this clone: Its specificity is not known.

TCRdb keeps only in-frame clones here, not all; method: immunoSEQ multiplex PCR. The sample has fewer than 35,000 clones, 90% seen once; the top ten hold 1.3%. The clonotype comes from a human donor with multiple sclerosis. Material: PBMCs, obtained from a patient treated with natalizumab. The V call is TRBV6-6, the J call TRBJ2-5, with TRBD1 matching over 7 bases. CDR3 coding DNA: TGTGCCAGCAGCAGGGACAGACAAGAGACCCAGTACTTC. Its translation: CASSRDRQETQYF.